This TCR beta chain was documented in a study of shared clonotypes between healthy human individuals. The overall study: Donor ages ranged 18 to 49 years: a couple of women, a few men.

Study outcomes and limitations: It was only blood that was sampled, and tissue repertoires likely differ.

The protocol was immunoSEQ multiplex PCR, while the TCRdb copy is restricted to in-frame clones and leaves out a portion. The sample has 450,000 to 600,000 clones; 70% to 80% are singletons. Regarding this clone: What it binds is not known.

Healthy HIV-negative adults without recent acute infections or vaccinations served as donors. For genomic DNA, unsorted samples relied on tens of millions of PBMCs. Sequencing was carried out using PBMCs. This clonotype was obtained from a middle-aged woman in good health. Some clones in this sample may be carry-over from other donors' samples.

The CDR3 nucleotides are TGTGCCAGCAGTTACTCGAGCGGGCAGCCCCAGCATTTT. It specifies CASSYSSGQPQHF. The V call is TRBV6-5, the J call TRBJ1-5, with D unresolved. The CDR3 has 13 residues. CDR1 and CDR2 (germline): MNHEY, SVGAGI. V lost 0 bases, J lost 7 bases, and 7 bases lay in between.